This T cell receptor (beta chain) was sequenced for a study of human T cells and chemical hapten exposure (dated by TCRdb to 2020 to 2022). Some background on the complete study: For sensitization, 2% DPC in acetone was applied to a 2 cm by 2 cm area of upper inner arm skin. Throughout the study period of about 22 weeks, patients also received therapeutic DPC doses to the scalp every week. Patch testing was done on the upper back using Finn chambers containing 0.01% DPC, and results were scored after 6 days according to International Contact Dermatitis Research Group standards. Alopecia areata with under or over 50% scalp involvement, alopecia totalis and alopecia universalis were represented in the patient cohort, which was mostly female. Libraries were combined into a pool for sequencing, and differences in TCR yield between samples came mainly from small differences in library volumes within the pool. In alopecia patients, the study followed how the peripheral blood TCR repertoire changed in vivo over primary and secondary sensitization to diphenylcyclopropenone (DPC), a hapten. Blood was sampled from patients pre-sensitization (week 0) and at 2, 6 and about 24 weeks after DPC sensitization. Approximately 30 alopecia patients provided blood for TCR sequencing at one to four time points (pre-sensitization, 2, 6 and 24 weeks). Findings and caveats that apply to the study as a whole: Alopecia, a presumed autoimmune disease, was present in all patients, so the immune response of the patients might differ from that of healthy individuals. Repeated subsampling changed both the strength of the expansion versus patch-test correlation and the threshold at which the correlation became significant. DPC sensitization did not change the number of TCRs with a frequency above 1 in 1000, and there was no evidence of changes in global repertoire structure. Patch test score correlated positively with the number of PT1 expanded TCRs, reaching significance at thresholds 8, 16 and 32 but not at 4. Compared with pre-sensitization or healthy control sets, expanded TCRs formed significantly more large CDR3 similarity clusters, which is consistent with antigen-driven responses.

Library generation was performed with RACE. Sequencing relied on a NextSeq 500. Library preparation attached unique molecular identifiers to individual cDNA molecules for quantitative, reproducible TCR counting. Each blood RNA sample was used to sequence both TCR alpha and TCR beta chains. The source study handled its data this way. Samples had a median of roughly 99,000 TCRs, with a range from about 23,224 to 750,000. The Decombinator software suite was used to annotate the V, J and CDR3 of the TCR reads. For the PS versus PT1 abundance plots, all samples were subsampled to the same number of TCRs (28,000). TCRs were defined as expanded if absent before sensitization and observed at least eight times at the 2-week time point. The public reads were reprocessed in TCRdb via fastp at Q25 and MiXCR, keeping in-frame beta chains. CDR3 protein duplicates are merged, each entry listing the most common genes and DNA. The V and J calls were determined by TCRdb, not by the authors. The sample table contains 200,000 to 300,000 distinct CDR3 sequences; only one count was recorded for 7% to 10% of them. The ten largest clones add up to roughly 2.5% of the sample.

As to this clonotype: Its antigen is still unknown. No base qualities exist here, and no much larger clone lies one base off it.

Sample time point, as interpreted from the label and publication: pre-sensitization, week 0. Taken with the paper, the label for treatment or condition translates to: therapeutic diphenylcyclopropenone sensitization with weekly scalp DPC. Blood at each patch-test visit was drawn before the patch test was applied. Patients were eligible if aged 18 to 70, diagnosed with alopecia and judged suitable for DPC therapy, and pregnant patients were excluded. Total RNA was extracted from unfractionated whole blood that had been collected in Tempus Blood RNA tubes. The clonotype was recovered from a woman in her forties with alopecia areata. Some clones in this sample may be carry-over from other donors' samples. The sequenced sample was whole blood, obtained in connection with sensitization to the hapten diphenylcyclopropenone (DPC).

The CDR3 region: CASSLEATNTGELFF. In nucleotide form, the sequence is TGTGCCAGCAGCTTAGAAGCCACCAACACCGGGGAGCTGTTTTTT. The V gene is TRBV7-2 and the J gene is TRBJ2-2; too little of a D gene remains to name it. Trimming costs V 1 base and J 2 bases, and their ends lie 8 bases apart. The CDR3 starts with the cysteine, ends with the phenylalanine, and has 15 residues. Kept here is only the CDR3 DNA, which spans 45 bases and is read in frame from base 1. CDR1 and CDR2, per the germline V gene, are SGHTA and FQGNSA.